The 29 T cell receptor beta chains reported below all come from one sample, sequenced in a study of blood T cell repertoires in COVID-19. TCRdb keeps only in-frame clones here, not all; method: immunoSEQ multiplex PCR. The table records 220,000 or so clones, 82% of them present only once. The source material was peripheral blood. These receptor sequences come from a woman older than 75 with COVID-19, enrolled during active disease.

This clone was seen just once. V gene TRBV10-3 combines with J gene TRBJ2-1; 9 nucleotides align to TRBD2. The CDR3 consists of 15 residues. Germline values: CDR1 ENHRY, CDR2 SYGVKD. V lost 0 bases and J lost 8; bases outside the gene matches: 5. The CDR3 loop is CAISESSGSLHEQFF. The CDR3 nucleotides are TGTGCCATCAGTGAGTCTAGCGGGAGTTTGCATGAGCAGTTCTTC.

This chain joins TRBV5-4 and TRBJ2-5; the match to TRBD1 covers 9 bases. The CDR3 spans 17 residues. V shed 4 bases and J 1 base; nucleotides not matched to a gene: 11. Germline assignment: CDR1 SGHNT and CDR2 YYREEE (reference sequence). The CDR3 coding sequence is TGTGCCAGCAGCAGGGGACAGGGAGGTAGGTCCCAAGAGACCCAGTACTTC. It translates to CASSRGQGGRSQETQYF. The whole variable domain, remainder taken from reference TRBV5-4 and TRBJ2-5, is ETGVTQSPTHLIKTRGQQVTLRCSSQSGHNTVSWYQQALGQGPQFIFQYYREEENGRGNFPPRFSGLQFPNYSSELNVNALELDDSALYLCASSRGQGGRSQETQYFGPGTRLLVL.

CDR3 bases: TGTGCCTGGAGTGCTTTCGGGACAGGAGGAGAGACCCAGTACTTC. It yields the protein CAWSAFGTGGETQYF. The chain combines TRBV30 with TRBJ2-5; 8 bases fit TRBD1. Germline assignment: CDR1 GTSNPN and CDR2 SVGIG (reference sequence). The J segment lost 4 bases and the V segment lost 1 base, leaving 8 bases of the junction unmatched. The CDR3 runs to 15 residues. Filled out from reference TRBV30 and TRBJ2-5, the complete variable domain reads SQTIHQWPATLVQPVGSPLSLECTVEGTSNPNLYWYRQAAGRGLQLLFYSVGIGQISSEVPQNLSASRPQDRQFILSSKKLLLSDSGFYLCAWSAFGTGGETQYFGPGTRLLVL.

The chain has TRBV28 and TRBJ2-3; 11 bases agree with TRBD2. The V gene's germline CDR1 is MDHEN and CDR2 SYDVKM. With V trimmed by 5 bases and J by 7 bases, 8 bases remained unmatched. CDR3 length: 15 amino acids. DNA of the CDR3: TGTGCCAGCAGTCTAGCGGGAGGAGGGAGTAATACGCAGTATTTT. Protein sequence: CASSLAGGGSNTQYF.

This clone was picked up one time. This chain joins TRBV7-9 and TRBJ2-7; no firm D call. CDR3 length: 12 residues. V was pared by 3 bases and J by 3 bases, with 6 bases between. Germline CDR1 reads SEHNR; CDR2 reads FQNEAQ (reference sequence). This CDR3 reads CASSFNYYEQYF. The CDR3 bases are TGTGCCAGCAGCTTTAATTACTACGAGCAGTACTTC.

About this clone itself: Within the sample, other DNA sequences also encode this same CDR3. The CDR3: CASSRTSGQETQYF. CDR3 DNA: TGTGCCAGCAGCCGGACTAGCGGACAAGAGACCCAGTACTTC. V usage is TRBV3-1 (or the pseudogene TRBV3-2) and J usage is TRBJ2-5; 10 bases are a match to TRBD2. Germline V gene data show CDR1 as LGHDT and CDR2 as YNNKEL (reference sequence). CDR3 length: 14 residues. Trimming removed 4 bases from V and 2 bases from J; junction bases left unmatched: 1.

This chain links TRBV11-1 with TRBJ2-1, with TRBD1 matching 9 bases. The CDR3 contains 15 residues. Trimming cost V 5 bases and J 8 bases; bases outside gene matches: 10. Germline lookup yields CDR1 SGHAT and CDR2 FQDESV (reference sequence). CDR3 sequence (DNA): TGTGCCAGCAGCGCGGCCGACAGGGGGGTCTATGAGCAGTTCTTC. It specifies CASSAADRGVYEQFF.

This clone was seen once. J is TRBJ1-5 and V is TRBV11-2; D not resolved. V was shortened by 0 bases and J by 9 bases, with 6 bases between the two germline ends. The germline V gene encodes CDR1 SGHAT and CDR2 FQNNGV. The CDR3 runs 12 residues. CDR3 residues: CASSLDRGPQHF. The CDR3 nucleotides read TGTGCCAGCAGCTTAGATCGGGGGCCCCAGCATTTT.

The chain joins TRBV28 to TRBJ2-1; TRBD2 might be the D (6 bases). Looked up from germline, CDR1 is MDHEN and CDR2 is SYDVKM. Trimming took 4 bases from V and 3 from J, leaving 10 bases between them. This CDR3 spans 14 amino acids. CDR3 sequence (DNA): TGTGCCAGCAGTTCCGGGACTGTCTACAATGAGCAGTTCTTC. It codes for CASSSGTVYNEQFF.

J is TRBJ1-1 and V is TRBV19; 9 bases match TRBD1. This CDR3 is 14 amino acids long. V shed 6 bases and J 4 bases; nucleotides not matched to a gene: 6. Germline CDR1 reads LNHDA; CDR2 reads SQIVND (reference sequence). The CDR3 is CASSRTGEGTEAFF. DNA of the CDR3: TGTGCCAGTAGCCGGACAGGGGAGGGCACTGAAGCTTTCTTT.

This chain joins TRBV6-5 and TRBJ1-2; 7 bases fit TRBD1. This CDR3 has 14 amino acids. V gave up 6 bases and J gave up 4 bases; unmatched junction bases: 8. CDR1 MNHEY and CDR2 SVGAGI come from the germline V gene. The CDR3 sequence is CASSQQGSPYGYTF. CDR3 bases: TGTGCCAGCAGCCAACAGGGGTCCCCCTATGGCTACACCTTC.

The V gene is TRBV19, the J gene TRBJ1-5; 7 bases map to TRBD1. The J segment lost 5 bases and the V segment lost 1 base, leaving 8 bases of the junction unmatched. CDR1 and CDR2 (germline): LNHDA, SQIVND (reference sequence). The CDR3 covers 16 residues. CDR3 DNA: TGTGCCAGTAGTATAGTAGGAGACAGGGTTTATCAGCCCCAGCATTTT. It codes for CASSIVGDRVYQPQHF.

This clone appeared once. The CDR3 here is CASSFSTGATEAFF. For the CDR3, the DNA is TGTGCCAGCAGCTTTTCGACAGGGGCTACTGAAGCTTTCTTT. The rearrangement uses TRBV7-2 and TRBJ1-1; 8 nucleotides match TRBD1. The germline V gene has CDR1 SGHTA and CDR2 FQGNSA. V was clipped by 3 bases and J by 5 bases; unmatched bases: 5. The CDR3 loop spans 14 amino acids.

This sequence joins TRBV13 and TRBJ1-3, with a tentative D call TRBD1 (6 bases). The CDR3 consists of 15 residues. V dropped 4 bases and J dropped 2 bases, with 12 bases sitting between them. Germline V gene sequence: CDR1 PRHDT, CDR2 FYEKMQ (reference sequence). The CDR3: CASSSTWTAGNTIYF. The CDR3 coding sequence is TGTGCCAGCAGCTCCACCTGGACAGCTGGAAACACCATATATTTT.

The chain is built from TRBV28 and TRBJ2-1; 9 bases are shared with TRBD2. Germline V gene lookup returns CDR1 MDHEN and CDR2 SYDVKM. The CDR3 has 16 residues. With 6 bases clipped from V and 4 bases from J, the junction kept 10 bases outside the gene matches. CDR3: CASRVAGEQFYNEQFF. In DNA, the CDR3 is TGTGCCAGCAGGGTAGCGGGAGAGCAATTTTACAATGAGCAGTTCTTC.

The chain joins TRBV14 to TRBJ1-1; 7 bases are shared with TRBD1. The CDR3 extends over 14 amino acids. Germline assignment: CDR1 SGHDN and CDR2 FVKESK. J gave up 3 bases and V 7 bases, and 8 bases lay outside the gene matches. DNA of the CDR3: TGTGCCAGCAAATTGACAGGGCCTTACACTGAAGCTTTCTTT. Encoded protein: CASKLTGPYTEAFF.

This clone occurred once. This rearrangement joins TRBV18 to TRBJ2-7, with 7 bases identical to TRBD1. Germline V gene sequence: CDR1 KGHSH, CDR2 LQKENI. The CDR3 contains 15 residues. The J segment lost 5 bases and the V segment lost 1 base, leaving 8 bases of the junction unmatched. CDR3 protein: CASSPRVTGVDEQYF. The CDR3 DNA reads as TGTGCCAGCTCACCACGAGTTACAGGGGTTGACGAGCAGTACTTC.

This rearrangement joins TRBV29-1 to TRBJ1-1; TRBD1 might be the D (6 bases). Germline values: CDR1 SQVTM, CDR2 ANQGSEA. This CDR3 spans 13 amino acids. Trimming stripped 5 bases from V and 7 bases from J, with 17 bases between. This CDR3 reads CSVKGGIANEAFF. The CDR3 DNA reads TGCAGCGTTAAGGGGGGGATAGCTAATGAAGCTTTCTTT.

The chain uses TRBV7-9 and TRBJ2-1; D perhaps matches TRBD2 (5 bases). Germline values: CDR1 SEHNR, CDR2 FQNEAQ (reference sequence). Trimming pared 0 bases from V and 0 bases from J, leaving 9 bases between. The CDR3 runs to 16 residues. The CDR3, as DNA: TGTGCCAGCAGCTTAGCGGTTAGCGCCTCCTACAATGAGCAGTTCTTC. It yields the protein CASSLAVSASYNEQFF.

This clone has only one observation. DNA of the CDR3: TGTGCCAGCAGCTTAGAGGAAACGGGGGGCGGGAGGTTCTACAATGAGCAGTTCTTC. It codes for CASSLEETGGGRFYNEQFF. V is TRBV7-2 and J is TRBJ2-1, with 8 bases lining up with TRBD2. Germline trimming cut 1 base from V and 3 bases from J; bases unmatched to any gene: 14. This CDR3 has 19 residues. The germline CDR1 and CDR2 sequences are SGHTA and FQGNSA.

V gene TRBV18 combines with J gene TRBJ1-1; a weak D match, TRBD1 (5 bases). Trimming took 8 bases from V and 3 from J, leaving 13 bases between them. CDR1 and CDR2 (germline): KGHSH, LQKENI. The length of the CDR3 is 13 residues. The CDR3 loop is CASRDFLDTEAFF. The CDR3 nucleotides read TGTGCCAGCCGGGACTTCCTTGACACTGAAGCTTTCTTT.

This sequence joins TRBV18 and TRBJ2-1; 15 nucleotides line up with TRBD2. The V segment lost 3 bases and the J segment 7 bases; nucleotides outside the gene matches: 10. The CDR3 runs 18 residues. Germline V lookup: CDR1 KGHSH, CDR2 LQKENI. The CDR3 region is CASSPPGLAGGAQNEQFF. CDR3 DNA: TGTGCCAGCTCACCTCCGGGACTAGCGGGAGGAGCCCAAAATGAGCAGTTCTTC.

The chain uses TRBV6-5 and TRBJ2-1, with TRBD2 identical over 11 bases. The V and J ends lost 5 bases and 7 bases, in that order; junction bases with no gene match: 7. Germline assignment: CDR1 MNHEY and CDR2 SVGAGI. The CDR3 covers 15 residues. The CDR3 spells CASSPTSGNWNEQFF. CDR3 nucleotide sequence: TGTGCCAGCAGTCCGACTAGCGGGAATTGGAATGAGCAGTTCTTC.

This clone has a single count. V usage is TRBV30 and J usage is TRBJ1-2; 7 positions match TRBD1. The CDR3 runs to 14 residues. J gave up 6 bases and V 0 bases, and 7 bases lay outside the gene matches. The germline gives CDR1 GTSNPN, CDR2 SVGIG (reference sequence). DNA for the CDR3: TGTGCCTGGAGTGTACTCACCACAGGGGATGGCTACACCTTC. It yields the protein CAWSVLTTGDGYTF.

As DNA, the CDR3 is TGCGCCAGCAGCTTGGAGGGGTCTAAGGATGAAAAACTGTTTTTT. Its translation: CASSLEGSKDEKLFF. This sequence joins TRBV5-1 and TRBJ1-4; possibly TRBD1 for D (5 bases). Trimming took off 0 bases at V and 6 bases at J, with 12 bases between the two ends. Germline values: CDR1 SGHRS, CDR2 YFSETQ. The CDR3 is made up of 15 amino acids. The whole variable domain, remainder taken from reference TRBV5-1 and TRBJ1-4, is KAGVTQTPRYLIKTRGQQVTLSCSPISGHRSVSWYQQTPGQGLQFLFEYFSETQRNKGNFPGRFSGRQFSNSRSEMNVSTLELGDSALYLCASSLEGSKDEKLFFGSGTQLSVL.

This chain joins TRBV19 and TRBJ2-2; 12 nucleotides agree with TRBD2. After removal of 11 bases from V and 4 bases from J, the junction contained 11 bases not matched to a gene. The CDR3 totals 16 residues. The germline V gene has CDR1 LNHDA and CDR2 SQIVND (reference sequence). The CDR3 DNA reads as TGTGCCTCTGGGCTAGCGGGAGGGCCGAGCACCGGGGAGCTGTTTTTT. It codes for CASGLAGGPSTGELFF.

The rearrangement uses TRBV27 and TRBJ2-3; perhaps TRBD2 as D (5 bases). The germline V gene encodes CDR1 MNHEY and CDR2 SMNVEV (reference sequence). The CDR3 runs 15 residues. V lost 6 bases, J lost 0 bases, and 13 bases lay in between. The CDR3 DNA follows: TGTGCCAGCAGCCGGACTTCTTCTAGCACAGATACGCAGTATTTT. Protein: CASSRTSSSTDTQYF.

V gene TRBV18 combines with J gene TRBJ1-5, with 11 bases that match TRBD1. Germline loops: CDR1 KGHSH, CDR2 LQKENI. CDR3 length: 14 residues. The trim removed 8 bases at V and 6 bases at J, leaving 6 bases unmatched. CDR3 amino acids: CASTGQGAVQPQHF. The CDR3 nucleotides read TGTGCCAGCACAGGACAGGGGGCCGTTCAGCCCCAGCATTTT.

The chain recombines TRBV7-6 with TRBJ1-1; no firm D call. The CDR3 has 15 amino acids. Germline V gene data show CDR1 as SGHVS and CDR2 as FNYEAQ. V shed 3 bases and J shed 4 bases, with 15 bases lying between them. CDR3 region: CASSFSAGEGTEAFF. The CDR3 bases are TGTGCCAGCAGCTTTTCAGCGGGCGAGGGCACTGAAGCTTTCTTT.